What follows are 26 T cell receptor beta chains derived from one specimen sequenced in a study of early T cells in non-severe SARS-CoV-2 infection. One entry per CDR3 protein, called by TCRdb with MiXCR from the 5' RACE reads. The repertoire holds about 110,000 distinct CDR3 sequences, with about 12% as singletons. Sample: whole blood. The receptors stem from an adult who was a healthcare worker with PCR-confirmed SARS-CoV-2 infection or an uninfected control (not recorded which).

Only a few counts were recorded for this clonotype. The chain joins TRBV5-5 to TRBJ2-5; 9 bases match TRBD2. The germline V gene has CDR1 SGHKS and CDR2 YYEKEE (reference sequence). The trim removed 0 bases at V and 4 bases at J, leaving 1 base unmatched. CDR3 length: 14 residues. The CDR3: CASSLGLAVETQYF. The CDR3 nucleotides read TGTGCCAGCAGCTTGGGACTAGCGGTAGAGACCCAGTACTTC.

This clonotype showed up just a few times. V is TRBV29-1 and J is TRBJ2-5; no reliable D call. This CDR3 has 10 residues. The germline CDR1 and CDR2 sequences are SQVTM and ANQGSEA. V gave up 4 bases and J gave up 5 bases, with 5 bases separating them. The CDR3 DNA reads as TGCAGCGTTGTCCGTGAGACCCAGTACTTC. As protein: CSVVRETQYF.

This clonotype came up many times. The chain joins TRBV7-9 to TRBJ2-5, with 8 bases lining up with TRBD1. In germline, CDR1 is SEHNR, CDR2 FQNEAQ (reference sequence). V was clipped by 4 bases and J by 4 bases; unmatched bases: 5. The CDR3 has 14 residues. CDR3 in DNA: TGTGCCAGCAGCTCGACAGGGGTCGGAGAGACCCAGTACTTC. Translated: CASSSTGVGETQYF.

As DNA, the CDR3 is TGCAGTGCCTTGAAGGAAGGATCCAATGAGCAGTTCTTC. Its protein product is CSALKEGSNEQFF. The rearrangement uses TRBV20-1 and TRBJ2-1; D gene uncertain. Germline loops: CDR1 DFQATT, CDR2 SNEGSKA (reference sequence). The CDR3 length is 13 residues. Trimming cost V 6 bases and J 6 bases, with 15 bases left between them.

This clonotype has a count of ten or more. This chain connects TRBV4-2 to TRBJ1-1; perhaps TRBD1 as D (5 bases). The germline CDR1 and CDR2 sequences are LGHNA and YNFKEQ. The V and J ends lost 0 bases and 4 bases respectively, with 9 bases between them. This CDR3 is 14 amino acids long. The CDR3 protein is CASSQDFGGTEAFF. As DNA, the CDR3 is TGTGCCAGCAGCCAAGACTTTGGGGGCACTGAAGCTTTCTTT.

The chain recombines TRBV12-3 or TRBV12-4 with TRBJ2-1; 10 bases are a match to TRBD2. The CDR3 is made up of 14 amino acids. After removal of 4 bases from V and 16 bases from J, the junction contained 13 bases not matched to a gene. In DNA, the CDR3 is TGTGCCAGCAGTTCTGCCCCCACTAGCGGGATAGGTTTCTTC. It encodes CASSSAPTSGIGFF.

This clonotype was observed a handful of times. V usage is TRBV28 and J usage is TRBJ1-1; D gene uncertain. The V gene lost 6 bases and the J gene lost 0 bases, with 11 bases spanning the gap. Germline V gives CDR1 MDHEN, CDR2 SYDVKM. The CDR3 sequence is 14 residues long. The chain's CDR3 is CASRGRAVNTEAFF. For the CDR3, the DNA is TGTGCCAGCAGAGGGCGGGCAGTGAACACTGAAGCTTTCTTT.

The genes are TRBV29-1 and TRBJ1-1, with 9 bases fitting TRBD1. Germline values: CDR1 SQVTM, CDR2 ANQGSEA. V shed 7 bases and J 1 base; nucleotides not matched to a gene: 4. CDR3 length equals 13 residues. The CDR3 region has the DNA TGCAGCGCCAGGGACAGGGCGAACACTGAAGCTTTCTTT. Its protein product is CSARDRANTEAFF.

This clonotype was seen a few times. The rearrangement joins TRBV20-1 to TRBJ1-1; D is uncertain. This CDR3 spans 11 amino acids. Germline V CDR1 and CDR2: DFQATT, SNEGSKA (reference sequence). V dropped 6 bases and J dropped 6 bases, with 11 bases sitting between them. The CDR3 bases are TGCAGTGCCCTTACGGTTTCTGAAGCTTTCTTT. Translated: CSALTVSEAFF.

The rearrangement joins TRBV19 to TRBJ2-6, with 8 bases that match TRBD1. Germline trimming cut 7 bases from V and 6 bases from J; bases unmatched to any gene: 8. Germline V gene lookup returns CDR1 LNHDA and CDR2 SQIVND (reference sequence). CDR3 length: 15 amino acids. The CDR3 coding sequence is TGTGCCAGTACAGACAGGGGTACAACGGCCAACGTCCTGACTTTC. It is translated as CASTDRGTTANVLTF.

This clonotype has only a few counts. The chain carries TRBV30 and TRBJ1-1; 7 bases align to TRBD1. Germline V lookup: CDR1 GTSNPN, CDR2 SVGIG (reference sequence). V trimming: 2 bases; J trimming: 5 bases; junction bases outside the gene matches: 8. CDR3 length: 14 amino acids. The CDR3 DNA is TGTGCCTGGAGTCACCAGGGGGGAAGGACTGAAGCTTTCTTT. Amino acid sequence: CAWSHQGGRTEAFF.

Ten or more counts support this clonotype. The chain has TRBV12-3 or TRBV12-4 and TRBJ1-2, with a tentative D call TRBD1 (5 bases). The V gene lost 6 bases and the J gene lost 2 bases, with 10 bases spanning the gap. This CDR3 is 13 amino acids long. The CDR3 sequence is CASSLDINYGYTF. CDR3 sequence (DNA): TGTGCCAGCAGCTTGGACATCAACTATGGCTACACCTTC.

Here the CDR3 reads CASSPYRGSYEQYF. For the CDR3, the DNA is TGTGCCAGCAGTCCATACCGGGGCTCCTACGAGCAGTACTTC. The V and J genes are TRBV6-1 and TRBJ2-7; a weak D match, TRBD2 (5 bases). CDR3 length equals 14 residues. V shed 5 bases and J shed 0 bases, with 11 bases lying between them. Germline CDR1 and CDR2: MNHNS and SASEGT.

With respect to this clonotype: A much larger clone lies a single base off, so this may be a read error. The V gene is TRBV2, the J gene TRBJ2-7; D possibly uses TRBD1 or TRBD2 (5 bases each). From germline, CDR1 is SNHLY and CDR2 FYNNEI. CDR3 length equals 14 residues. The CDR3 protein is CASKTGTNSYEQHF. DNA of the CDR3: TGTGCCAGCAAGACCGGGACGAACTCCTACGAGCAGCACTTC.

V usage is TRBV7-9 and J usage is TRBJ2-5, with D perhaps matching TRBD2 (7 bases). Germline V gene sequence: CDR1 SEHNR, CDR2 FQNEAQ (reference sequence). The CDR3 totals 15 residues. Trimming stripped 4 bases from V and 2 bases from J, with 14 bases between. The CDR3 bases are TGTGCCAGCAGCTCCCCCCGGGGGGCTCAAGAGACCCAGTACTTC. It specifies CASSSPRGAQETQYF.

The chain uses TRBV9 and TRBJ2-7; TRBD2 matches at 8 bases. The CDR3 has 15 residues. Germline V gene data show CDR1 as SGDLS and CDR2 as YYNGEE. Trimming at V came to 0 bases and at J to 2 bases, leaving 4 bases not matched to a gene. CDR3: CASSVGTGGPYEQYF. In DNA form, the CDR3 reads TGTGCCAGCAGCGTAGGGACGGGAGGGCCCTACGAGCAGTACTTC.

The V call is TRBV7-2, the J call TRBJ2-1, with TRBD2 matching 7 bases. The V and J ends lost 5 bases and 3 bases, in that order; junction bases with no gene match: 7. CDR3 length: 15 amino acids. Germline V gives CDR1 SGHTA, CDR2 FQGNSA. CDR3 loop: CASSPAGLLYNEQFF. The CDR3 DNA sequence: TGTGCCAGCAGCCCAGCGGGGCTCCTCTACAATGAGCAGTTCTTC.

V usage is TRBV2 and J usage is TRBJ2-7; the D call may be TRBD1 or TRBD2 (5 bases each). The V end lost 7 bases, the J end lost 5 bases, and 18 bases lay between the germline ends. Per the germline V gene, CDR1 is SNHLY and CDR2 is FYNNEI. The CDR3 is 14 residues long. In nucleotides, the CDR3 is TGTGCCAGCATCCCGAACGAAGGGACCAACGAGCAGTACTTC. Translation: CASIPNEGTNEQYF.

The CDR3 DNA sequence: TGTGCCAGCAGCGGAAGGAAGGGGGCCACTGAAGCTTTCTTT. Its protein product is CASSGRKGATEAFF. The J gene is TRBJ1-1, the V gene TRBV5-4; the match to TRBD1 covers 7 bases. The germline CDR1 and CDR2 sequences are SGHNT and YYREEE (reference sequence). The CDR3 contains 14 residues. V was pared by 4 bases and J by 4 bases, with 7 bases of the junction left unmatched.

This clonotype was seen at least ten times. CDR3 nucleotides: TGTGCCAGCAGTGAATATATAAGGTACGAGCAGTACTTC. This translates into CASSEYIRYEQYF. The gene calls are TRBV25-1 and TRBJ2-7, with no clear D. Germline CDR1 MGHDK, CDR2 SYGVNS. Between the trimmed V and J ends, which lost 0 bases and 4 bases, there was a span of 7 bases. The CDR3 runs 13 residues.

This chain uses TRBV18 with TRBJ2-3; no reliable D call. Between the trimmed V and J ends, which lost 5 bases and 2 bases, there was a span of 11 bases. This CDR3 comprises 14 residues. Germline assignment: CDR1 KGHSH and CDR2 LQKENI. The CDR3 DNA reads TGTGCCAGCTCATCTCAGCCGAACACAGATACGCAGTATTTT. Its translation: CASSSQPNTDTQYF.

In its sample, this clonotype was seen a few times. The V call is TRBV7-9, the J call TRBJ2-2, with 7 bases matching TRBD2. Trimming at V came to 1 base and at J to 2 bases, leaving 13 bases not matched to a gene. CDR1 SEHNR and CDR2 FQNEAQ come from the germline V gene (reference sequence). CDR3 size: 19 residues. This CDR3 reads CASSLGVLAENTNTGELFF. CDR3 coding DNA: TGTGCCAGCAGCTTAGGAGTTCTAGCGGAGAACACCAACACCGGGGAGCTGTTTTTT. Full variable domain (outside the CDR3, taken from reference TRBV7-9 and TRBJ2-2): DTGVSQNPRHKITKRGQNVTFRCDPISEHNRLYWYRQTLGQGPEFLTYFQNEAQLEKSRLLSDRFSAERPKGSFSTLEIQRTEQGDSAMYLCASSLGVLAENTNTGELFFGEGSRLTVL.

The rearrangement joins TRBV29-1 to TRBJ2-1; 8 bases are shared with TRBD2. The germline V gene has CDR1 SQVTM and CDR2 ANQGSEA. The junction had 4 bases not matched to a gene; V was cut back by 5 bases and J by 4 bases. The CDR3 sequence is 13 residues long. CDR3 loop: CSVSSGRYNEQFF. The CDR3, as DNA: TGCAGCGTTTCCAGCGGGAGATACAATGAGCAGTTCTTC.

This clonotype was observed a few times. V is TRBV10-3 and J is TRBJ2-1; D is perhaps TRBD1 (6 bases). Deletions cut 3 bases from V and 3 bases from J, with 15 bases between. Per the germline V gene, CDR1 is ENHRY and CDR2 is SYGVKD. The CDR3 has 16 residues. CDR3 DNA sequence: TGTGCCATCAGTGAACCACGAGGACAGCACTACAATGAGCAGTTCTTC. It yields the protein CAISEPRGQHYNEQFF.

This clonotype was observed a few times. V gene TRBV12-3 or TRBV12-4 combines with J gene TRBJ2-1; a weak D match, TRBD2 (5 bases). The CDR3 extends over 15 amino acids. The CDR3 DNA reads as TGTGCGGCGGGCGGCAGACGTGGCTCCTACAATGAGCAGTTCTTC. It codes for CAAGGRRGSYNEQFF.

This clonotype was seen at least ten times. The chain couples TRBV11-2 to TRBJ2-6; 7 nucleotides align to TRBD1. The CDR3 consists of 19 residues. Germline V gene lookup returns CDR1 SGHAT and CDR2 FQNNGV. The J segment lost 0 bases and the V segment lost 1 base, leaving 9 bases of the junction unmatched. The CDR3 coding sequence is TGTGCCAGCAGCTTAGCCCTAGGGGGCCAAAACTCTGGGGCCAACGTCCTGACTTTC. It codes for CASSLALGGQNSGANVLTF. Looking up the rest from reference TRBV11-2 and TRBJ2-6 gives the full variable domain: EAGVAQSPRYKIIEKRQSVAFWCNPISGHATLYWYQQILGQGPKLLIQFQNNGVVDDSQLPKDRFSAERLKGVDSTLKIQPAKLEDSAVYLCASSLALGGQNSGANVLTFGAGSRLTVL.